The 26 T cell receptor beta chains below all came from one sample that was sequenced in a study of blood T cell repertoires in COVID-19. Profiled with immunoSEQ multiplex PCR; TCRdb holds only in-frame clones, not every one. The data show approximately 88,000 clones, 75% to 90% seen once. Specimen: peripheral blood. The receptors come from a woman aged 80 or over with acute or convalescent COVID-19.

V and J are TRBV29-1 and TRBJ2-4, with TRBD1 as a possible D gene (5 bases). The CDR3 length is 14 residues. V was clipped by 4 bases and J by 5 bases, with 15 bases between them. From germline, CDR1 is SQVTM and CDR2 ANQGSEA. The CDR3, as DNA: TGCAGCGTTGCCCCGACAGCCGGCCAAAACATTCAGTACTTC. It codes for CSVAPTAGQNIQYF.

The chain combines TRBV6-2 or TRBV6-3 with TRBJ1-5; perhaps TRBD1 as D (5 bases). V lost 4 bases, J lost 1 base, and 14 bases lay in between. Germline V gene sequence: CDR1 MNHEY, CDR2 SVGEGT. There are 16 residues in the CDR3. This CDR3 reads CASSFGWGGSNQPQHF. Written as DNA, the CDR3 is TGTGCCAGCAGTTTTGGATGGGGGGGGAGCAATCAGCCCCAGCATTTT.

This clone was observed once. The chain joins TRBV24-1 to TRBJ2-7; D may be TRBD2 (5 bases). V lost 4 bases and J lost 2, with 14 bases in between. Germline V lookup: CDR1 KGHDR, CDR2 SFDVKD. The CDR3 is 15 amino acids. CDR3 sequence: CATSDSRRNPYEQYF. The CDR3 DNA reads as TGTGCCACCAGTGACTCCAGGAGGAATCCCTACGAGCAGTACTTC.

The CDR3: CASSLSGAYEQYF. The DNA for the CDR3 is TGTGCCAGCAGCTTATCAGGGGCCTACGAGCAGTACTTC. V gene TRBV7-9 combines with J gene TRBJ2-7; possibly TRBD1 for D (6 bases). CDR3 length equals 13 residues. From germline, CDR1 is SEHNR and CDR2 FQNEAQ (reference sequence). V dropped 2 bases and J dropped 2 bases, with 7 bases sitting between them.

The chain is built from TRBV6-5 and TRBJ2-3; D call uncertain. Looked up from germline, CDR1 is MNHEY and CDR2 is SVGAGI. Trimming left V 2 bases short and J 4 bases short, with 7 bases between. The CDR3 totals 13 residues. Written as DNA, the CDR3 is TGTGCCAGCAGTTACGAGTTCGCAGATACGCAGTATTTT. This codes for CASSYEFADTQYF.

The chain links TRBV29-1 to TRBJ2-3; D not resolved. Germline values: CDR1 SQVTM, CDR2 ANQGSEA. V shed 7 bases and J shed 1 base, with 15 bases lying between them. CDR3 length equals 14 residues. The CDR3 is CSAQLGLGTDTQYF. The CDR3 bases are TGCAGCGCCCAGCTAGGTTTGGGCACAGATACGCAGTATTTT.

J is TRBJ2-7 and V is TRBV6-1; 8 nucleotides align to TRBD1. J was trimmed by 5 bases and V by 1 base; bases with no gene match: 7. Germline CDR1 reads MNHNS; CDR2 reads SASEGT. CDR3 length equals 15 residues. CDR3 in DNA: TGTGCCAGCAGTGAAGACCCGGGACAGGCCCACGAGCAGTACTTC. Encoded protein: CASSEDPGQAHEQYF.

This clone was detected once. This sequence joins TRBV7-6 and TRBJ1-6, with TRBD1 matching 9 bases. V gave up 4 bases and J gave up 6 bases; unmatched junction bases: 4. CDR1 is SGHVS, CDR2 FNYEAQ, per germline. The CDR3 loop spans 15 amino acids. CDR3 DNA: TGTGCCAGCAGCTCAAGGGACAGGGTTAATTCACCCCTCCACTTT. Residues: CASSSRDRVNSPLHF.

This clone was found once. The chain has TRBV4-2 and TRBJ2-7, with 10 bases matching TRBD2. The J segment lost 3 bases and the V segment lost 1 base, leaving 9 bases of the junction unmatched. CDR3 length equals 17 residues. CDR1 is LGHNA, CDR2 YNFKEQ, per germline. Here the CDR3 reads CASSQGGGGTSVYEQYF. CDR3 coding DNA: TGTGCCAGCAGCCAAGGAGGTGGAGGGACTAGCGTCTACGAGCAGTACTTC.

This clone was seen more than once but under ten times. The V gene is TRBV6-6, the J gene TRBJ1-2, with D possibly TRBD1 on 6 matching bases. The length of the CDR3 is 13 residues. Germline V gene lookup returns CDR1 MNHNY and CDR2 SVGAGI (reference sequence). V was clipped by 4 bases and J by 7 bases, with 13 bases between them. CDR3 sequence (DNA): TGTGCCAGCAGTTTCCGGACAGAGACTGGCTACACCTTC. Translated: CASSFRTETGYTF.

As regards this clone: Additional DNA sequences in this sample encode the identical CDR3. CDR3 protein: CASSPTGANTEAFF. The CDR3 DNA is TGTGCCAGCTCACCCACAGGGGCAAACACTGAAGCTTTCTTT. The V and J genes are TRBV18 and TRBJ1-1, with 7 bases fitting TRBD1. This CDR3 is 14 amino acids long. The ends lost 3 bases at V and 2 bases at J; junction bases unmatched: 3. Germline CDR1 is KGHSH and CDR2 is LQKENI.

V and J are TRBV19 and TRBJ1-4; 10 bases line up with TRBD1. The length of the CDR3 is 13 residues. The germline gives CDR1 LNHDA, CDR2 SQIVND (reference sequence). V was pared by 10 bases and J by 7 bases, with 6 bases of the junction left unmatched. This chain's CDR3 is CATDRGPGEKLFF. DNA for the CDR3: TGTGCCACCGACAGGGGGCCTGGTGAAAAACTGTTTTTT.

The rearrangement links TRBV12-3 or TRBV12-4 to TRBJ1-6; TRBD1 matches 7 bases. Trimming took 8 bases from V and 8 from J; bases not matched to a gene: 6. The CDR3 has 13 amino acids. The CDR3 spells CASLGQAYSPLHF. The CDR3 DNA reads as TGTGCCAGCCTAGGACAGGCTTATTCACCCCTCCACTTT.

The chain carries TRBV6-5 and TRBJ2-7; tentatively, D is TRBD2 (5 bases). The germline V gene encodes CDR1 MNHEY and CDR2 SVGAGI. Trimming cost V 8 bases and J 0 bases, with 5 bases left between them. This CDR3 region has 11 residues. The CDR3 here is CASGSSYEQYF. The DNA of the CDR3 is TGTGCCAGCGGGAGCTCCTACGAGCAGTACTTC.

This clone was detected a few times. This chain uses TRBV9 with TRBJ2-1; D unresolved. Germline V gene lookup returns CDR1 SGDLS and CDR2 YYNGEE. The CDR3 totals 13 residues. V was shortened by 2 bases and J by 8 bases, with 11 bases between the two germline ends. Here the CDR3 DNA reads TGTGCCAGCAGCGTCCCCGGGTCCCATGAGCAGTTCTTC. This encodes CASSVPGSHEQFF. The complete variable domain, with remaining parts taken from reference TRBV9 and TRBJ2-1, reads DSGVTQTPKHLITATGQRVTLRCSPRSGDLSVYWYQQSLDQGLQFLIQYYNGEERAKGNILERFSAQQFPDLHSELNLSSLELGDSALYFCASSVPGSHEQFFGPGTRLTVL.

The chain links TRBV5-1 to TRBJ2-5; 9 positions match TRBD2. From germline, CDR1 is SGHRS and CDR2 YFSETQ. This CDR3 contains 16 residues. V trimming: 5 bases; J trimming: 1 base; junction bases outside the gene matches: 9. DNA for the CDR3: TGCGCCAGCAGGGTATGGGCTAGCGGGGTCCAAGAGACCCAGTACTTC. This sequence encodes CASRVWASGVQETQYF.

The chain uses TRBV27 and TRBJ2-6; TRBD1 matches 8 bases. The V gene's germline CDR1 is MNHEY and CDR2 SMNVEV (reference sequence). Trimming removed 5 bases from V and 4 bases from J; junction bases left unmatched: 13. The CDR3 is 18 amino acids. The CDR3 loop reads CASSARGPTTLGANVLTF. DNA of the CDR3: TGTGCCAGCAGTGCCAGGGGGCCTACCACTCTGGGGGCCAACGTCCTGACTTTC.

This clone has just one count. The V call is TRBV5-1, the J call TRBJ2-5; the D gene is possibly TRBD2 (5 bases). V lost 4 bases, J lost 4 bases, and 8 bases lay in between. This CDR3 contains 12 residues. CDR1 is SGHRS, CDR2 YFSETQ, per germline. The CDR3 here is CASSTGLETQYF. The CDR3 region has the DNA TGCGCCAGCAGCACGGGGTTAGAGACCCAGTACTTC.

The J gene is TRBJ1-6, the V gene TRBV9, with D possibly matching TRBD1 (5 bases). The CDR3 length is 16 residues. From germline, CDR1 is SGDLS and CDR2 YYNGEE. V lost 2 bases, J lost 10 bases, and 19 bases lay in between. CDR3 sequence: CASSVSSPGGGSPLHF. CDR3 bases: TGTGCCAGCAGCGTCTCCAGTCCGGGGGGAGGATCACCCCTCCACTTT.

The V gene is TRBV3-1 (or the pseudogene TRBV3-2), the J gene TRBJ2-4; D remains unclear. Looked up from germline, CDR1 is LGHDT and CDR2 is YNNKEL (reference sequence). Between the trimmed V and J ends, which lost 3 bases and 7 bases, there was a span of 13 bases. The CDR3 spans 14 residues. In nucleotides, the CDR3 is TGTGCCAGCAGCCACCCGGGTTCGGGTAACATTCAGTACTTC. Translating it yields CASSHPGSGNIQYF.

The V gene is TRBV18, the J gene TRBJ2-5, with a weak D call TRBD2 (6 bases). The V gene's germline CDR1 is KGHSH and CDR2 LQKENI. V was shortened by 5 bases and J by 4 bases, with 20 bases between the two germline ends. CDR3 size: 16 residues. The CDR3 is CASSTSGTPERETQYF. The CDR3 nucleotides read TGTGCCAGCTCAACCTCCGGGACTCCGGAGAGAGAGACCCAGTACTTC.

The rearrangement links TRBV30 to TRBJ2-3, with D possibly matching TRBD2 (7 bases). The CDR3 is 17 amino acids. Trimming cost V 7 bases and J 4 bases, with 27 bases left between them. Per germline, CDR1 GTSNPN and CDR2 SVGIG (reference sequence). The CDR3 is CALESLRGGPWPDTQYF. In DNA form, the CDR3 reads TGTGCCTTGGAATCCCTGAGGGGGGGCCCTTGGCCAGATACGCAGTATTTT. The whole variable domain, filled in from reference TRBV30 and TRBJ2-3, reads SQTIHQWPATLVQPVGSPLSLECTVEGTSNPNLYWYRQAAGRGLQLLFYSVGIGQISSEVPQNLSASRPQDRQFILSSKKLLLSDSGFYLCALESLRGGPWPDTQYFGPGTRLTVL.

This chain connects TRBV4-2 to TRBJ2-1, with D possibly being TRBD1 (5 bases). Germline CDR1 is LGHNA and CDR2 is YNFKEQ. V was clipped by 4 bases and J by 7 bases, with 17 bases between them. This CDR3 contains 15 residues. CDR3 amino acids: CASSRGRDYINEQFF. The DNA of the CDR3 is TGTGCCAGCAGCCGTGGCAGGGATTATATAAATGAGCAGTTCTTC.

CDR3: CASSARQEQDTQYF. In DNA, the CDR3 is TGTGCCAGCAGCGCCCGACAGGAACAAGATACGCAGTATTTT. V gene TRBV9 combines with J gene TRBJ2-3; perhaps TRBD1 as D (6 bases). V was trimmed by 3 bases and J by 5 bases, leaving 13 bases between them. Germline CDR1 and CDR2: SGDLS and YYNGEE. CDR3 size: 14 residues.

The chain uses TRBV3-1 (or the pseudogene TRBV3-2) and TRBJ1-1; TRBD1 might be the D (6 bases). V lost 0 bases, J lost 5 bases, and 22 bases lay in between. The CDR3 extends over 18 amino acids. In germline, CDR1 is LGHDT, CDR2 YNNKEL (reference sequence). The CDR3 coding sequence is TGTGCCAGCAGCCAAGATCGGCAGAGGACAGTCATAGTTACTGAAGCTTTCTTT. This gives the protein CASSQDRQRTVIVTEAFF.

The J gene is TRBJ1-3, the V gene TRBV2; 11 bases are shared with TRBD1. The CDR3 consists of 14 residues. Germline CDR1 and CDR2: SNHLY and FYNNEI. With 7 bases clipped from V and 4 bases from J, the junction kept 3 bases outside the gene matches. The CDR3 DNA reads as TGTGCCAGCAAGGGACAGGGGGAGGGAAACACCATATATTTT. Translated, it gives CASKGQGEGNTIYF.